A single sample is the source of the 16 T cell receptor beta chains below, sequenced in a study of T cell clusters in autoimmune cytopenias. One tube held mixed TRB-A and TRB-B primer pools for touch-down PCR. TCRdb re-called the multiplex PCR reads; every CDR3 protein appears as one record, without DNA. The ten most abundant clones cover 2.5% to 4% of a sample with 9,500 to 15,000 distinct CDR3 sequences. TRB was amplified from approximately 250 ng of peripheral blood genomic DNA per sample. The same sample was also studied in work on T cell repertoires in aging, cancer and after chemotherapy.

Sequencing was performed on peripheral blood. These receptors originate from a human donor in good health.

The chain combines TRBV20-1 with TRBJ2-7; TCRdb returns TRBD1, unconfirmable since there is no DNA. Germline V gene lookup returns CDR1 DFQATT and CDR2 SNEGSKA (reference sequence). The CDR3 sequence is 13 residues long. CDR3 region: CSVSGGTAYEQYF.

This clonotype is labeled medium-sized based on frequency. CDR3 loop: CSARKQGARYGYTF. The V gene is TRBV20-1, the J gene TRBJ1-2; TCRdb lists TRBD1, though no DNA is available to test this call. This CDR3 contains 14 residues. Per germline, CDR1 DFQATT and CDR2 SNEGSKA (reference sequence).

The chain has TRBV4-1 and TRBJ2-2; TCRdb's D gene call, TRBD2, goes unchecked for lack of DNA. The germline gives CDR1 MGHRA, CDR2 YSYEKL. This CDR3 is built from 18 residues. The CDR3 region is CASSQVPSGGRNTGELFF.

The gene calls are TRBV15 and TRBJ2-3; the D call from TCRdb, TRBD1, cannot be confirmed without DNA. Germline CDR1 and CDR2: LNHNV and YYDKDF (reference sequence). The CDR3 has 16 amino acids. The CDR3 loop reads CATSRELVGVADTQYF.

The chain recombines TRBV2 with TRBJ1-2; no DNA is available, so the TRBD1 call from TCRdb remains unchecked. The CDR3 is 17 residues long. CDR1 and CDR2 (germline): SNHLY, FYNNEI. The CDR3 sequence is CASSEGSGQGVSSGYTF.

This sequence joins TRBV20-1 and TRBJ1-3. CDR3 length: 12 residues. CDR1 is DFQATT, CDR2 SNEGSKA, per germline (reference sequence). The CDR3 loop is CSARRAGNTIYF.

This clonotype is called medium-sized based on its frequency. The J gene is TRBJ2-7, the V gene TRBV7-2. This CDR3 contains 14 residues. Germline loops: CDR1 SGHTA, CDR2 FQGNSA. CDR3 sequence reads: CASSPAVGPYEQYF.

This clonotype is labeled medium-sized based on frequency. This rearrangement joins TRBV10-3 to TRBJ1-2; TCRdb's D call, TRBD1, is unchecked because there is no DNA. CDR1 ENHRY and CDR2 SYGVKD come from the germline V gene. The CDR3 has 14 amino acids. The CDR3 loop is CAISHQGDPFGYTF.

The chain couples TRBV10-1 to TRBJ2-3; TCRdb outputs TRBD2, but without DNA this stays unchecked. The CDR3 extends over 16 amino acids. Per germline, CDR1 WNHNN and CDR2 SYGVQD (reference sequence). This CDR3 is CARTSGGLHSTDTQYF.

The V gene is TRBV6-5, the J gene TRBJ2-2; the D gene TCRdb calls, TRBD2, cannot be checked with no DNA. The V gene's germline CDR1 is MNHEY and CDR2 SVGAGI. The CDR3 is 15 amino acids. Here the CDR3 reads CASTLADPNTGELFF.

The rearrangement links TRBV6-1 to TRBJ1-4. CDR1 MNHNS and CDR2 SASEGT come from the germline V gene. CDR3 size: 13 residues. Here the CDR3 reads CASSGPITEKLFF.

Measured by frequency, this clonotype is medium-sized. The rearrangement uses TRBV19 and TRBJ1-3; the D call of TRBD1 rests on TCRdb alone, since no DNA is present to check it. Per germline, CDR1 LNHDA and CDR2 SQIVND (reference sequence). This CDR3 has 15 amino acids. This chain's CDR3 is CASSIRDNYGRTIYF.

This sequence joins TRBV18 and TRBJ1-2. The CDR3 contains 16 residues. Germline-derived CDR1 and CDR2 are KGHSH and LQKENI. The CDR3: CASSPARASMDRGYTF.

This clonotype is deemed medium-sized by its frequency. The chain carries TRBV7-9 and TRBJ1-2; TCRdb calls TRBD1, which cannot be checked without DNA. Germline loops: CDR1 SEHNR, CDR2 FQNEAQ (reference sequence). The CDR3 totals 15 residues. CDR3 protein: CASSLSDRANYGYTF.

V and J are TRBV19 and TRBJ2-3; the D call from TCRdb, TRBD2, cannot be confirmed without DNA. Germline values: CDR1 LNHDA, CDR2 SQIVND (reference sequence). The CDR3 loop spans 18 amino acids. This CDR3 is CASSTRTSGRAQRDTQYF.

By frequency, this clonotype is medium-sized. The chain recombines TRBV6-5 with TRBJ1-3; as DNA is missing, the TRBD1 call by TCRdb cannot be tested. CDR3 length: 15 amino acids. The germline V gene has CDR1 MNHEY and CDR2 SVGAGI. CDR3 sequence reads: CASSRGQGAGNTIYF.